The source of this TCR beta chain is a study of neurological immune-mediated disorders. Germline CDR1 is SGDLS and CDR2 is YYNGEE. V dropped 3 bases and J dropped 3 bases, with 15 bases sitting between them. This CDR3 region has 15 residues. This clonotype was recorded many times. As yet, its antigen is unknown. The study used blood bank volunteers in Maryland, USA, as healthy controls. Libraries used 2 million unsorted PBMCs kept frozen in RNAlater. From the 5' RACE reads, TCRdb called clonotypes with MiXCR, one entry per CDR3 protein. In the table there are about 30,000 distinct CDR3 sequences, about 15% of which are singletons. Study outcomes and limitations: CDR3 amino acid sequences found in expanded clones were never shared across subjects, suggesting private repertoires in all groups.

This chain connects TRBV9 to TRBJ1-1; a weak D match, TRBD1 (5 bases). The sample comprised PBMCs. The TCR sequence derives from a man in his 70s in good health. The CDR3 bases are TGTGCCAGCAGCGCGCCAGGGTTAGGGGACACTGAAGCTTTCTTT. Its translation: CASSAPGLGDTEAFF.